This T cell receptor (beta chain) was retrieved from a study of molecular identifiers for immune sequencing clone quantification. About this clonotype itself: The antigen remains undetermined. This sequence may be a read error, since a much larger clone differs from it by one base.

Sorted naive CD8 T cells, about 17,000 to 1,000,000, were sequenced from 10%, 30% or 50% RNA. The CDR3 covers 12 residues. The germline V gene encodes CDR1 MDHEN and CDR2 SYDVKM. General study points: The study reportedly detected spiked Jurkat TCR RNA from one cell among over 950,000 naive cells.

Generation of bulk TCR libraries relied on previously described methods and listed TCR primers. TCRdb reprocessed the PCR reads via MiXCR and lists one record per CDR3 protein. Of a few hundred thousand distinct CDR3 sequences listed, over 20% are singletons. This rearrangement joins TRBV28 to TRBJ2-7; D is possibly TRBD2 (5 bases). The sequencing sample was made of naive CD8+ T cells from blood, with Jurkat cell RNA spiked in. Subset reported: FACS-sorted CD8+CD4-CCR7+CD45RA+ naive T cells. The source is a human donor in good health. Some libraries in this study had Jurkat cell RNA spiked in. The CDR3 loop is CASRPGSLEQHF. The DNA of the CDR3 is TGTGCCAGCAGGCCGGGGTCACTCGAGCAGCACTTC.